This entry lists 11 T cell receptor beta chains sequenced from one sample in a study of T cells in Graves' hyperthyroidism and ophthalmopathy. Regions amplified from RNA transcripts were the TCR beta CDR3 regions. The study used the HTBI primer set for a first-round RT-PCR of the TCR CDR3. TCRdb re-derived calls from the multiplex PCR reads in MiXCR, one entry per CDR3 protein. The table records approximately 530,000 distinct CDR3 sequences, around 17% of them present only once. The specimen sequenced was blood. The receptors originated from a woman aged 18-29 years with Graves' hyperthyroidism.

This clonotype was seen at least ten times. V gene TRBV20-1 combines with J gene TRBJ2-5; D uncertain. The CDR3 is 15 amino acids. CDR1 is DFQATT, CDR2 SNEGSKA, per germline (reference sequence). The V gene lost 0 bases and the J gene lost 0 bases, with 11 bases spanning the gap. CDR3 sequence reads: CSARDLGLYQETQYF. CDR3 bases: TGCAGTGCTAGAGATCTGGGCCTATACCAAGAGACCCAGTACTTC.

This clonotype came up once. The junction shows a germline mismatch at one end, possibly a read error. V and J are TRBV27 and TRBJ2-7, with D possibly being TRBD1 or TRBD2 (5 bases each). The CDR3 is 14 residues long. Looked up from germline, CDR1 is MNHEY and CDR2 is SMNVEV (reference sequence). The CDR3 DNA reads TGTGCCAGCAGTTGGTTGCAGGGACGAGACGAGCAATACTTC. Translation: CASSWLQGRDEQYF.

The chain carries TRBV24-1 and TRBJ2-7; TRBD1 matches 7 bases. With 4 bases clipped from V and 0 bases from J, the junction kept 17 bases outside the gene matches. This CDR3 has 19 residues. In germline, CDR1 is KGHDR, CDR2 SFDVKD. The CDR3 is CATSEPIRDRLYSSYEQYF. Here the CDR3 DNA reads TGTGCCACCAGTGAACCAATTCGGGACAGACTTTATAGCTCCTACGAGCAGTACTTC.

V is TRBV3-1 and J is TRBJ2-2; D is unresolved. V lost 3 bases, J lost 5 bases, and 13 bases lay in between. Per the germline V gene, CDR1 is LGHDT and CDR2 is YNNKEL (reference sequence). The CDR3 totals 15 residues. CDR3: CASSQKIHRTGELFF. The CDR3 bases are TGTGCCAGCAGCCAGAAAATCCACAGAACCGGGGAGCTGTTTTTT.

The sample holds many counts of this clonotype. The rearrangement uses TRBV6-2 or TRBV6-3 and TRBJ1-1; D call uncertain. The CDR3 is 15 residues long. Germline assignment: CDR1 MNHEY and CDR2 SVGEGT. V was trimmed by 3 bases and J by 1 base, leaving 12 bases between them. The CDR3 protein is CASSYFGRGNTEAFF. CDR3 nucleotide sequence: TGTGCCAGCAGTTATTTCGGACGAGGGAACACTGAAGCTTTCTTT.

This clonotype was detected many times. The V gene is TRBV7-9, the J gene TRBJ2-1; no clear D. Trimming took off 2 bases at V and 6 bases at J, with 17 bases between the two ends. The V gene's germline CDR1 is SEHNR and CDR2 FQNEAQ (reference sequence). The CDR3 has 16 residues. The CDR3, as DNA: TGTGCCAGCAGCTTATATCTTACCACCCCTCTCAATGAGCAGTTCTTC. As protein: CASSLYLTTPLNEQFF.

This rearrangement joins TRBV12-3 or TRBV12-4 to TRBJ1-5; no definite D call. This CDR3 has 16 residues. Trimming cost V 4 bases and J 0 bases, with 13 bases left between them. The CDR3 region is CASSYRLDGSNQPQHF. In DNA, the CDR3 is TGTGCCAGCAGTTACCGATTGGACGGTAGCAATCAGCCCCAGCATTTT.

This clonotype was detected many times. The rearrangement links TRBV5-1 to TRBJ2-5; possible D gene TRBD1, 5 bases. Deletions cut 0 bases from V and 5 bases from J, with 8 bases between. The CDR3 contains 13 residues. Germline V lookup: CDR1 SGHRS, CDR2 YFSETQ. CDR3 nucleotides: TGCGCCAGCAGCTTGGCAGGGTTTGAGACCCAGTACTTC. It is translated as CASSLAGFETQYF.

Details on this clonotype: A read error may account for a junction end that differs from germline. The J gene is TRBJ1-2, the V gene TRBV29-1; no clear D. The V gene's germline CDR1 is SQVTM and CDR2 ANQGSEA. The CDR3 covers 12 residues. The CDR3 DNA sequence: TGCAGCGTCGAAGAGCGAGGGTATGGCTACACCTTC. It translates to CSVEERGYGYTF.

This clonotype has at least ten counts. J is TRBJ2-1 and V is TRBV5-5, with D maybe TRBD2 (5 bases). Trimming stripped 0 bases from V and 9 bases from J, with 16 bases between. In germline, CDR1 is SGHKS, CDR2 YYEKEE (reference sequence). The CDR3 has 15 amino acids. CDR3 sequence: CASSLAVEDLVEQFF. In DNA, the CDR3 is TGTGCCAGCAGCTTGGCCGTTGAGGACTTAGTTGAGCAGTTCTTC.

This clonotype was found a few times. V is TRBV3-1 and J is TRBJ2-7, with 11 bases fitting TRBD2. The CDR3 consists of 16 residues. J lost 7 bases, V lost 3 bases, and 11 bases had no gene match. Per the germline V gene, CDR1 is LGHDT and CDR2 is YNNKEL (reference sequence). The CDR3 DNA is TGTGCCAGCAGCCATGTTACTAGCGGGAGAACTCGTGAGCAGTACTTC. This gives the protein CASSHVTSGRTREQYF.